Listed here are 5 T cell receptor beta chains from one sample, sequenced in a study of shared T cell receptors in the human thymus. Clones were sequenced by immunoSEQ multiplex PCR, and TCRdb holds only the in-frame ones, with some missing. The sample has 630,000 or so clones; about 90% are singletons. The same sample was also studied in work on human thymus T cells.

The material sequenced was thymocytes. These receptors originate from a boy under two years old with a congenital heart defect.

The chain combines TRBV2 with TRBJ2-1, with D perhaps matching TRBD1 (6 bases). Trimming left V 2 bases short and J 0 bases short, with 8 bases between. In germline, CDR1 is SNHLY, CDR2 FYNNEI. CDR3 length: 15 residues. CDR3 sequence reads: CASSERGNSYNEQFF. CDR3 DNA: TGTGCCAGCAGTGAAAGGGGGAACTCCTACAATGAGCAGTTCTTC.

The CDR3 bases are TGTGCCAGCAGCTTAACAGGTAGCGGGCATGAGCAGTTCTTC. Its translation: CASSLTGSGHEQFF. The gene calls are TRBV7-3 and TRBJ2-1; 7 positions agree with TRBD2. CDR1 SGHTA and CDR2 FQGTGA come from the germline V gene. The CDR3 sequence is 14 residues long. Trimming took 0 bases from V and 8 from J; bases not matched to a gene: 4.

The chain has TRBV28 and TRBJ2-7, with 9 bases aligning to TRBD1. Trimming cost V 8 bases and J 7 bases; bases outside gene matches: 9. The V gene's germline CDR1 is MDHEN and CDR2 SYDVKM. The CDR3 sequence is 13 residues long. DNA for the CDR3: TGTGCCAGCGGACAGGGGACCCCTTATGAGCAGTACTTC. This encodes CASGQGTPYEQYF.

CDR3 sequence reads: CASSLSTNEQYF. CDR3 bases: TGTGCCAGCAGCCTATCAACTAACGAGCAGTACTTC. The chain employs TRBV5-6 and TRBJ2-7, with no clear D. This CDR3 is 12 amino acids long. Trimming stripped 4 bases from V and 5 bases from J, with 10 bases between. Germline V lookup: CDR1 SGHDT, CDR2 YYEEEE. The full variable domain, in which reference TRBV5-6 and TRBJ2-7 provide the parts outside the CDR3, is DAGVTQSPTHLIKTRGQQVTLRCSPKSGHDTVSWYQQALGQGPQFIFQYYEEEERQRGNFPDRFSGHQFPNYSSELNVNALLLGDSALYLCASSLSTNEQYFGPGTRLTVT.

This clone was seen a handful of times. V usage is TRBV28 and J usage is TRBJ1-5, with 7 bases that match TRBD1. Trimming removed 5 bases from V and 6 bases from J; junction bases left unmatched: 1. The CDR3 runs 12 residues. Germline V CDR1 and CDR2: MDHEN, SYDVKM. The CDR3 DNA reads as TGTGCCAGCAGTGACAGGGTTCAGCCCCAGCATTTT. It specifies CASSDRVQPQHF.